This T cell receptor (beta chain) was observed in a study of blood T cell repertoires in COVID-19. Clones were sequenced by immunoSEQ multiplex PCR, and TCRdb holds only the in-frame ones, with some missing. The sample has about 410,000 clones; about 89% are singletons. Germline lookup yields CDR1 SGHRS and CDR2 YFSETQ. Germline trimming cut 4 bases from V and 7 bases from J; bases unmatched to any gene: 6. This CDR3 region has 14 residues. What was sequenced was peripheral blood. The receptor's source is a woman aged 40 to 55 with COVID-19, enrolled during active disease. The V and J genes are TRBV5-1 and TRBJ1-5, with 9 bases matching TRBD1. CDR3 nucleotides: TGCGCCAGCAGCCCTAGGACAGGGGAACAGCCCCAGCATTTT. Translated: CASSPRTGEQPQHF.